This TCR beta chain was captured in a study of blood T cell repertoires in COVID-19. On the study more broadly: Specimens from acute and convalescent COVID-19 originated in the United States, Italy and Spain. T cells, B-cell-depleted T cells, or PBMCs supplied cDNA or gDNA.

In the authors' methods: Estimated nucleated cell counts came from reference gene primer amplification. Method: immunoSEQ multiplex PCR; TCRdb's copy keeps in-frame clones and lacks some. That table furnishes V, J and clone size, whereas the DNA furnished D and trimming. The sample lists some 86,000 clones; less than 95% were seen once. CDR3 length: 15 residues. The germline gives CDR1 SGHVS, CDR2 FNYEAQ. V lost 4 bases and J 3 bases, leaving 15 bases between the germline ends. This sequence joins TRBV7-6 and TRBJ1-1; no firm D call. The clonotype originates from a human donor with active COVID-19. The donor label of this sample is uncertain. The source material was peripheral blood. Here the CDR3 DNA reads TGTGCCAGCAGCTCCCAGCAGGTGGGAGACACTGAAGCTTTCTTT. The encoded protein is CASSSQQVGDTEAFF.